Listed below are T cell receptor beta chains from one sample, sequenced in a study of CD8+ T cells in alopecia areata. Clones were read by immunoSEQ multiplex PCR, and TCRdb kept only the in-frame ones, dropping some. The sample shows 15,000 to 20,000 clones, over 50% of them seen only once. Sequences were derived from skin, sampled at week 4, from a patient treated with tofacitinib. The receptor set was obtained from a human donor with alopecia areata. The CDR3 runs from the conserved cysteine through the conserved F or W. The D gene is left open where the match is weak.

d_call j_call v_call cdr3_aa
TRBD2 TRBJ2-1 TRBV29-1 CSVPRGASPSEQFF
TRBD1 TRBJ1-2 TRBV7-9 CASSASTGGAHYGYTF
- TRBJ2-2 TRBV13 CASSAIPPRGTAPNTGELFF
- - TRBV15 CATSRVAGSSYEQYF
TRBD2 TRBJ2-5 TRBV5-4 CASSLGLAVQETQYF
TRBD1 TRBJ1-6 TRBV2 CASSEETGRWSPLHF
TRBD1 TRBJ2-7 TRBV4-1 CASSGPDRGNPYEQYF
TRBD1 TRBJ2-5 TRBV7-9 CASSWWTGPQETQYF
- TRBJ1-6 TRBV7-2 CASTYPGSPLHF
- TRBJ1-2 TRBV7-9 CASSYGGLDGYTF
TRBD1 TRBJ2-2 TRBV5-4 CASSLNRGRRTGELFF
TRBD1 TRBJ2-2 TRBV7-9 CASSHGDRAGELFF
TRBD2 TRBJ2-1 TRBV15 CATSREGTRKNEQFF
- TRBJ1-1 TRBV7-2 CASSLVGRTNTEAFF
TRBD2 TRBJ2-7 TRBV14 CASSHTGGGAAYEQYF
- TRBJ2-1 TRBV18 CASSPTRIDNEQFF
TRBD1 TRBJ1-5 TRBV19 CASRGLGGNQPQHF
- TRBJ2-7 TRBV7-9 CASSSYRAYEQYF
- TRBJ1-6 TRBV18 CASSPHELSPLHF